This T cell receptor (beta chain) was captured in a study of regulatory T cells in long-lasting Graves disease (dated by TCRdb to the early 2020s). In terms of the full investigation: Persistent Graves' disease was defined as persistently positive TSH receptor autoantibodies together with antithyroid drug treatment for over 5 years. A total of around 35 samples were covered by TCR sequencing, comprising roughly 13 persistent and about 20 newly diagnosed Graves' disease patients. Persistent Graves' disease patients were compared with newly diagnosed Graves' disease patients by peripheral blood TCR sequencing and RNA sequencing. On average, persistent Graves' disease patients in the clinical cohort had been on antithyroid drugs for about 10 years. The study took place in China and was registered as a clinical trial. What the study reported, not specific to this receptor: More public clonotypes were shared among persistent patients (roughly 2,900) than among newly diagnosed patients (over 900). The study examined only peripheral blood because the primary lesion, thyroid tissue, could not be accessed. Compared with newly diagnosed patients, persistent Graves' disease patients had lower TCR Shannon entropy and fewer highly expanded clones, which suggests clonal expansion. As a limitation, the authors acknowledged that the small sample size may reduce accuracy. Sequencing and analysis were limited to the TCR beta chain.

The time point label corresponds to: persistent/refractory GD, antithyroid drugs over 5 years with positive TRAb. RNA was extracted from PBMCs in TRIzol for both TCR sequencing and RNA sequencing. The diagnosis of Graves' disease was made according to American Thyroid Association guidelines. The patients came from an endocrinology department in Xi'an, China. From each patient, approximately 9 milliliters of peripheral blood was collected into an EDTA anticoagulant tube. Ficoll Paque Plus density gradient separation was used to isolate PBMCs, and no additional T cell sorting was done. An Agilent 2100 Bioanalyzer and agarose gel were used to assess RNA quality, and a NanoDrop 2000 was used to measure RNA concentration. A note on this clonotype: The antigen it binds to is not known. Per-nucleotide qualities are absent, and no much larger clonotype sits a single base away.

Library construction relied on multiplex PCR. Instrument on record: Illumina HiSeq 4000. To build TCR beta libraries, CDR3 regions were amplified by Arm-PCR using iRepertoire HTBI primers. Before sequencing, the PCR products went through gel purification. Processing in the source paper ran as follows. Gene usage analysis of CDR3 amino acid clonotypes relied on the roughly 58 TRBV and 14 TRBJ segments identified across samples. Filtered high-quality paired reads were merged into contigs using COPE and FqMerger. BLAST was used to align contigs to the IMGT TRBV, TRBD and TRBJ reference genes, and CDR3 was defined following IMGT. Any clonotype with a frequency above 0.1% was counted as a highly expanded clone. Shannon entropy served as the measure of repertoire diversity, while the Gini coefficient captured V-J evenness. A clonotype found in more than one individual was treated as public. In-frame beta chains were kept once TCRdb had trimmed the public reads at Q25 with fastp and called clones with MiXCR. Rows are unified per CDR3 protein, each entry keeping the most common DNA and genes. Here the V and J calls rest on TCRdb's processing, not on the authors' analysis. The sample yields 300,000 to 500,000 distinct CDR3 sequences; roughly 20% were counted once. The biggest ten clones account for less than 25% of the sample.

This receptor was obtained from a female donor with Graves disease. Material: peripheral blood mononuclear cells (PBMCs), obtained when the disease was refractory, from a patient treated with antithyroid drugs.

CDR3 sequence: CASSQWDRGFNTEAFF. The nucleotide sequence reads as follows: TGTGCCAGCAGCCAATGGGACAGGGGATTTAACACTGAAGCTTTCTTT. The rearranged segments are TRBV5-5 and TRBJ1-1, with TRBD1 matching 10 junction bases. Trimming removed 4 bases from V and 2 bases from J; the gene matches leave 8 bases unexplained. The germline V gene (reference sequence) sets CDR1 to SGHKS and CDR2 to YYEKEE. The CDR3 has 16 amino acids, counting the end cysteine and phenylalanine. Only the CDR3 DNA stays, 48 bases, in frame from base 1.